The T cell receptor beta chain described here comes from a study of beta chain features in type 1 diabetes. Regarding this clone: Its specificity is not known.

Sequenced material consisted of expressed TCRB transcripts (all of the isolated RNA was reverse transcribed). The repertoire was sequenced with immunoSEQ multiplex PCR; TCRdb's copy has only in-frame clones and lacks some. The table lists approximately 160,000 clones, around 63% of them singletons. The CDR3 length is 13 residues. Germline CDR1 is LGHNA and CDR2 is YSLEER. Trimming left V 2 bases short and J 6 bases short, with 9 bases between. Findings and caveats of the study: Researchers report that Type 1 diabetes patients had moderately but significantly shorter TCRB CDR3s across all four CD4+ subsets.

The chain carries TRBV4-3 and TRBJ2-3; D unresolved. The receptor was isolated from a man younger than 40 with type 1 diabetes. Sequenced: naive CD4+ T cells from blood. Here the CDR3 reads CASSQFRADTQYF. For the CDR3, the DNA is TGCGCCAGCAGCCAATTTAGGGCCGATACGCAGTATTTT.